This entry lists 23 T cell receptor beta chains sequenced from one sample in a study of tumor and adjacent non-tumor tissue in lung cancer. TCRbeta libraries were built with three rounds of nested PCR, modified from ARM-PCR. One entry per CDR3 protein results from TCRdb running MiXCR on the multiplex PCR reads. The sample lists 90,000 to 100,000 distinct CDR3 sequences, roughly 78% occurring once. This sample's RNA came from whole unsorted tissue. The normal lung tissue was taken more than 3 cm from the tumor edge. Sequencing was performed on distant non-tumor lung tissue. Receptor source: a man aged 60-69 years with small cell lung cancer.

Remarks on this clonotype: Sequence at one end of the junction differs from germline and may be a read error. The chain has TRBV11-2 and TRBJ2-5; possibly TRBD2 for D (5 bases). From germline, CDR1 is SGHAT and CDR2 FQNNGV. The CDR3 is 15 residues long. CDR3 amino acids: CASSSRLSVLEAQYF. The CDR3 DNA follows: TGTGCCAGCAGTTCGCGACTATCGGTCCTAGAGGCCCAGTACTTC.

About this clonotype itself: An end of the junction does not agree with germline; a read error may underlie this. This chain uses TRBV10-2 with TRBJ1-5; no firm D call. Looked up from germline, CDR1 is WSHSY and CDR2 is SAAADI. The CDR3 is 14 amino acids. CDR3 protein: CAISFSGLNQPQQF. The CDR3 coding sequence is TGCGCCATCAGTTTTTCGGGCCTCAATCAGCCCCAGCAATTT.

Notes on this clonotype: The germline gene is not matched at one end of the junction; a read error may be the cause. The V call is TRBV11-2, the J call TRBJ1-1; D might be TRBD1 (6 bases). The CDR3 length is 15 residues. The germline V gene encodes CDR1 SGHAT and CDR2 FQNNGV. The CDR3: CANSPWGARNTEAFF. CDR3 DNA sequence: TGTGCCAACAGCCCTTGGGGGGCAAGGAACACTGAAGCTTTCTTT.

Worth noting for this clonotype: At one boundary the junction diverges from the germline segment, which might be a read error. The V and J genes are TRBV5-6 and TRBJ1-1; D is possibly TRBD1 (5 bases). In germline, CDR1 is SGHDT, CDR2 YYEEEE. The CDR3 consists of 16 residues. This chain's CDR3 is CAISLASGTANNEAFF. The CDR3 DNA follows: TGTGCTATCAGCTTGGCCTCCGGGACGGCGAACAATGAAGCTTTCTTT.

A note on this clonotype: A junction boundary mismatches the germline segment, possibly from a read error. The CDR3 coding sequence is TGTGCCAACAGCCAAGATCTGAGGGTCAACACCGGGAAGCTGGTTTTT. The encoded protein is CANSQDLRVNTGKLVF. The chain has TRBV4-2 and TRBJ2-2, with a weak D call TRBD2 (5 bases). The CDR3 length is 16 residues. In germline, CDR1 is LGHNA, CDR2 YNFKEQ.

Regarding this clonotype: The junction departs from germline at one end; a sequencing error may be responsible. The rearrangement uses TRBV29-1 and TRBJ2-1, with D possibly matching TRBD1 (6 bases). Germline CDR1 and CDR2: SQVTM and ANQGSEA. CDR3 length: 12 amino acids. The CDR3 DNA reads as TGCAGCGTTGGGGGGCGACTCAATGAACAGTTCTTC. It yields the protein CSVGGRLNEQFF.

Remarks on this clonotype: A much larger clone is a single base away; this may be a read error. This chain links TRBV20-1 with TRBJ2-1; 9 nucleotides line up with TRBD2. The CDR3 is made up of 12 amino acids. V was pared by 0 bases and J by 9 bases, with 0 bases of the junction left unmatched. Germline V gene data show CDR1 as DFQATT and CDR2 as SNEGSKA (reference sequence). DNA for the CDR3: TGCAGTGCTAGAGAGCGGGGGGGTGAGCAGTTCTTC. Encoded protein: CSARERGGEQFF.

On this clonotype: The CDR3 does not end in the conserved phenylalanine or tryptophan, so this is likely a read error. The rearrangement joins TRBV4-1 to TRBJ2-5; tentatively, D is TRBD2 (6 bases). CDR3 length equals 16 residues. V lost 3 bases to trimming and J lost 5 bases, with 19 bases between them. Germline CDR1 reads MGHRA; CDR2 reads YSYEKL. The CDR3 loop reads CASSQAGVGDWETQYL. The CDR3 nucleotides read TGCGCCAGCAGCCAGGCCGGGGTAGGGGACTGGGAGACCCAGTACTTA.

Details on this clonotype: The conserved closing phenylalanine or tryptophan is absent in this CDR3, likely reflecting a read error. The chain carries TRBV29-1 and TRBJ2-3; TRBD2 matches 11 bases. The CDR3 has 14 amino acids. After removal of 3 bases from V and 5 bases from J, the junction contained 4 bases not matched to a gene. In germline, CDR1 is SQVTM, CDR2 ANQGSEA. CDR3 region: CSVELAGGGDTQYL. Written as DNA, the CDR3 is TGCAGCGTTGAGCTAGCGGGAGGCGGAGATACGCAGTATTTA.

This clonotype was observed once. The junction does not match germline at one end; this may be a read error. J is TRBJ2-2 and V is TRBV11-1; TRBD2 matches at 7 bases. This CDR3 is 16 amino acids long. The germline V gene has CDR1 SGHAT and CDR2 FQDESV (reference sequence). CDR3 region: CASSLGQQRLAWELLF. The DNA of the CDR3 is TGTGCAAGCAGCTTAGGACAACAACGACTAGCCTGGGAGCTGCTTTTT. The entire variable domain, with the rest obtained from reference TRBV11-1 and TRBJ2-2, is as follows: EAEVAQSPRYKITEKSQAVAFWCDPISGHATLYWYRQILGQGPELLVQFQDESVVDDSQLPKDRFSAERLKGVDSTLKIQPAELGDSAMYLCASSLGQQRLAWELLFGEGSRLTVL.

About this clonotype itself: Mismatch with germline at one junction end may stem from a read error. The chain employs TRBV4-1 and TRBJ2-2; D is perhaps TRBD2 (5 bases). Germline V CDR1 and CDR2: MGHRA, YSYEKL. The CDR3 runs 15 residues. The chain's CDR3 is CASSRGMISTGDLFF. CDR3 DNA: TGCGCCAGCAGCCGAGGGATGATAAGCACCGGGGATCTGTTTTTT.

For this clonotype: Since the CDR3 does not end with the conserved phenylalanine or tryptophan, this likely comes from a read error. The limits of the CDR3 on the DNA are not certain, so only TCRdb's listed CDR3 is given. The chain employs TRBV7-8 and TRBJ2-7. Inclusive of both ends, the CDR3 amounts to 15 amino acids. Germline CDR1 SGHVS, CDR2 FQNEAQ. The CDR3 protein is CASSTASGRAYERYL.

Points on this clonotype: Lacking the conserved final phenylalanine or tryptophan, this CDR3 likely reflects a read error. The rearrangement links TRBV4-2 to TRBJ2-1, with 8 bases lining up with TRBD1. The length of the CDR3 is 15 residues. CDR1 and CDR2 from the germline V gene are LGHNA and YNFKEQ. CDR3 sequence: CASCQDSSRGREQFL. The CDR3 nucleotides read TGTGCCAGCTGCCAAGACTCGTCCAGGGGGCGCGAGCAGTTCCTC.

Worth noting for this clonotype: A much larger clone sits a single nucleotide away, making a read error possible. The J gene is TRBJ1-5, the V gene TRBV7-9; 7 bases align to TRBD1. CDR3 length equals 15 residues. Germline V lookup: CDR1 SEHNR, CDR2 FQNEAQ (reference sequence). Written as DNA, the CDR3 is TGTGCCAGCAGCGTCGGACAGGCGGAGGGTCAGCCCCAGCTTTTT. This translates into CASSVGQAEGQPQLF.

Turning to this clonotype: The CDR3 end shows no conserved phenylalanine or tryptophan, and so a read error is likely. V and J are TRBV12-3 or TRBV12-4 and TRBJ2-5; D possibly corresponds to TRBD1 (5 bases). This CDR3 is 15 amino acids long. The CDR3 reads CVSRLAGHRQETQYL. The CDR3 DNA reads TGTGTCAGCAGATTGGCTGGACACCGACAAGAGACCCAGTACTTA.

Regarding this clonotype: Relative to the germline gene, one junction end is altered; a read error may explain this. The V call is TRBV6-6, the J call TRBJ2-7; the D is unclear. This CDR3 has 16 amino acids. Per germline, CDR1 MNHNY and CDR2 SVGAGI (reference sequence). The CDR3 coding sequence is TGTGCCAGCAGCCCCCTTTGGGTTCAGATCCGCTACGAGCAATACTTC. The encoded protein is CASSPLWVQIRYEQYF.

There are many counts of this clonotype. V gene TRBV5-1 combines with J gene TRBJ2-3; D unresolved. Looked up from germline, CDR1 is SGHRS and CDR2 is YFSETQ. Trimming pared 4 bases from V and 0 bases from J, leaving 6 bases between. This CDR3 has 13 amino acids. The CDR3 here is CASSDASTDTQYF. The CDR3, as DNA: TGCGCCAGCAGCGACGCGAGCACAGATACGCAGTATTTT. Full variable domain (rest looked up from reference TRBV5-1 and TRBJ2-3): KAGVTQTPRYLIKTRGQQVTLSCSPISGHRSVSWYQQTPGQGLQFLFEYFSETQRNKGNFPGRFSGRQFSNSRSEMNVSTLELGDSALYLCASSDASTDTQYFGPGTRLTVL.

This clonotype was detected a few times. This sequence may be a read error, since a much larger clone differs from it by one base. The V and J genes are TRBV5-4 and TRBJ2-3; D unresolved. This CDR3 spans 16 amino acids. CDR1 and CDR2 from the germline V gene are SGHNT and YYREEE (reference sequence). Trimming removed 4 bases at V and 2 bases at J, with 17 bases between. The CDR3 DNA is TGTGCCAGCAGCCCTGGAGAACGGCGGATCACAGATACGCAGTATTTT. Amino acids: CASSPGERRITDTQYF.

Ten or more counts support this clonotype. The V call is TRBV5-6, the J call TRBJ2-7; D perhaps matches TRBD1 (6 bases). CDR3 length equals 14 residues. The germline V gene has CDR1 SGHDT and CDR2 YYEEEE. V was cut by 1 base and J by 2 bases, with 10 bases left in between. CDR3 DNA sequence: TGTGCCAGCAGCTTGACAGGGATGACCTACGAGCAGTACTTC. It codes for CASSLTGMTYEQYF.

This clonotype occurred many times. V is TRBV2 and J is TRBJ2-5; TRBD2 matches 7 bases. Germline CDR1 reads SNHLY; CDR2 reads FYNNEI. The V and J ends lost 8 bases and 0 bases, in that order; junction bases with no gene match: 15. The CDR3 extends over 17 amino acids. The CDR3 sequence: CASPRGDGSRYQETQYF. CDR3 DNA: TGTGCCAGCCCCCGGGGGGACGGATCTAGGTACCAAGAGACCCAGTACTTC.

Worth noting for this clonotype: At one boundary the junction diverges from the germline segment, which might be a read error. The genes are TRBV12-3 or TRBV12-4 and TRBJ2-6, with 9 bases aligning to TRBD1. The CDR3 totals 14 residues. The CDR3 protein is CASGTGSEANILTF. The CDR3, as DNA: TGTGCCAGCGGGACAGGGTCTGAGGCCAACATCCTGACTTTC.

A note on this clonotype: Because it lacks the conserved phenylalanine or tryptophan at the end, this CDR3 is likely a read error. V gene TRBV11-2 combines with J gene TRBJ2-1; perhaps TRBD1 as D (5 bases). Trimming removed 7 bases from V and 9 bases from J, with 19 bases in between. The CDR3 loop spans 14 amino acids. Germline CDR1 SGHAT, CDR2 FQNNGV. CDR3 protein: CASTIEAGSVEQFS. In DNA form, the CDR3 reads TGTGCCAGCACCATAGAGGCAGGGTCGGTTGAGCAGTTCTCC.

This clonotype was seen a single time. At one boundary the junction diverges from the germline segment, which might be a read error. This chain connects TRBV29-1 to TRBJ2-1; D remains unclear. The germline V gene has CDR1 SQVTM and CDR2 ANQGSEA. This CDR3 is built from 14 residues. Here the CDR3 DNA reads TGCAGCGTCGTTATTGGCGGTCTATACAATAAGCAGTTCTTC. Protein product: CSVVIGGLYNKQFF.